This T cell receptor beta chain originates from a study of T cells in Graves' hyperthyroidism and ophthalmopathy. Study summary: The blood sample was taken at first diagnosis, before treatment began.

Using RNA transcripts as the source, TCR beta CDR3 regions were amplified. RT-PCR in the first round (using the HTBI primer set) targeted the TCR CDR3. TCRdb recomputed calls from the multiplex PCR reads with MiXCR, one row per CDR3 protein. The sample has 600,000 or so distinct CDR3 sequences, roughly 15% seen once. This clonotype was seen ten or more times. The CDR3 totals 16 residues. Germline V gene sequence: CDR1 SGHTA, CDR2 FQGNSA. The V and J ends lost 4 bases and 4 bases, in that order; junction bases with no gene match: 6. This chain joins TRBV7-2 and TRBJ2-2; 10 bases are shared with TRBD1. The sequenced sample was blood. The receptor was isolated from a woman aged 45-59 years with Graves' ophthalmopathy. CDR3 sequence (DNA): TGTGCCAGCAGCTCCCGACAGGGGGCGGGCACCGGGGAGCTGTTTTTT. Protein sequence: CASSSRQGAGTGELFF. Together with reference TRBV7-2 and TRBJ2-2, the CDR3 gives the full variable domain: GAGVSQSPSNKVTEKGKDVELRCDPISGHTALYWYRQSLGQGLEFLIYFQGNSAPDKSGLPSDRFSAERTGGSVSTLTIQRTQQEDSAVYLCASSSRQGAGTGELFFGEGSRLTVL.